This T cell receptor (beta chain) was sequenced for a study of OX40 agonist ivuxolimab in advanced cancers. Study-level points and caveats: More expanded clones were seen, on average, in CD8+ T cells than in CD4+.

Here immunoSEQ multiplex PCR was the method, and the copy in TCRdb shows in-frame clones only, minus some. This sample has about 86,000 clones; 89% occur once, and the top ten carry less than 0.2%. Trimming shortened V by 6 bases and J by 3 bases, and 14 bases separated the two germline ends. There are 14 residues in the CDR3. Germline V lookup: CDR1 SGHTA, CDR2 FQGTGA. Note on this clone: Its specificity is not known.

This rearrangement joins TRBV7-3 to TRBJ1-1; D is possibly TRBD1 (5 bases). The sequence came from an adult with an advanced solid tumor such as melanoma, head and neck, liver or kidney cancer. The material sequenced was CD4+ or CD8+ T cells sorted from blood, taken in a trial of the OX40 agonist ivuxolimab. In nucleotides, the CDR3 is TGTGCCAGCAGGACCGGGACCGGGGACACTGAAGCTTTCTTT. Translation: CASRTGTGDTEAFF.